These 14 T cell receptor beta chains were all obtained from the same sample, sequenced in a study of blood T cell repertoires in COVID-19. The method was immunoSEQ multiplex PCR; TCRdb's version includes in-frame clones alone and lacks a portion of them. The sample has 35,000 to 40,000 clones; around 83% are singletons. The source material was peripheral blood. The receptors derive from a human donor with acute or convalescent COVID-19. The donor label of this sample is uncertain.

J is TRBJ2-3 and V is TRBV3-1 (or the pseudogene TRBV3-2); 12 nucleotides match TRBD2. V lost 3 bases, J lost 0 bases, and 7 bases stayed unmatched. This CDR3 spans 18 amino acids. The germline V gene has CDR1 LGHDT and CDR2 YNNKEL (reference sequence). The CDR3 loop is CASSQTSGSSTSTDTQYF. As DNA, the CDR3 is TGTGCCAGCAGCCAGACTAGCGGGAGCAGTACTAGCACAGATACGCAGTATTTT.

The chain employs TRBV6-2 or TRBV6-3 and TRBJ2-7, with 9 nucleotides matching TRBD2. CDR1 and CDR2 (germline): MNHEY, SVGEGT. V trimming: 0 bases; J trimming: 2 bases; junction bases outside the gene matches: 2. The CDR3 has 15 amino acids. CDR3 bases: TGTGCCAGCAGTTACTCGGCGGGAGGGCCCTACGAGCAGTACTTC. The encoded protein is CASSYSAGGPYEQYF.

The gene calls are TRBV28 and TRBJ2-3; no reliable D call. V lost 6 bases, J lost 4 bases, and 14 bases lay in between. CDR3 length: 14 amino acids. Per germline, CDR1 MDHEN and CDR2 SYDVKM. CDR3 sequence (DNA): TGTGCCAGCAGCTTAGGTGGCGGTTCAGATACGCAGTATTTT. This codes for CASSLGGGSDTQYF.

The chain uses TRBV6-6 and TRBJ1-5; D possibly corresponds to TRBD1 (5 bases). Deletions cut 2 bases from V and 3 bases from J, with 11 bases between. CDR1 MNHNY and CDR2 SVGAGI come from the germline V gene (reference sequence). The CDR3 covers 15 residues. CDR3 sequence: CASSYGPRDNQPQHF. For the CDR3, the DNA is TGTGCCAGCAGTTACGGCCCCAGGGACAATCAGCCCCAGCATTTT.

This chain joins TRBV29-1 and TRBJ2-7, with D tentatively TRBD2 (5 bases). The V gene lost 6 bases and the J gene lost 2 bases, with 11 bases spanning the gap. This CDR3 region has 12 residues. CDR1 SQVTM and CDR2 ANQGSEA come from the germline V gene. CDR3 nucleotides: TGCAGCGTCGCCGACGGGACCTACGAGCAGTACTTC. It translates to CSVADGTYEQYF.

J is TRBJ2-1 and V is TRBV5-6; 14 positions match TRBD2. V was clipped by 2 bases and J by 10 bases; unmatched bases: 8. The CDR3 is made up of 16 amino acids. Germline values: CDR1 SGHDT, CDR2 YYEEEE. The CDR3: CASSLLTSGGAKEQFF. The CDR3 nucleotides are TGTGCCAGCAGCTTACTGACTAGCGGGGGGGCCAAAGAGCAGTTCTTC.

The table lists this clone with a few counts. V and J are TRBV6-2 or TRBV6-3 and TRBJ1-4, with 7 bases aligning to TRBD1. Germline V gene sequence: CDR1 MNHEY, CDR2 SVGEGT. This CDR3 region has 15 residues. Trimming took 4 bases from V and 3 from J; bases not matched to a gene: 5. CDR3 in DNA: TGTGCCAGCAGTTCGGGACAGACGGCTAATGAAAAACTGTTTTTT. It codes for CASSSGQTANEKLFF.

The rearrangement joins TRBV28 to TRBJ1-6, with D perhaps matching TRBD1 (5 bases). Per germline, CDR1 MDHEN and CDR2 SYDVKM. The length of the CDR3 is 12 residues. Trimming took 2 bases from V and 9 from J, leaving 5 bases between them. The CDR3 DNA reads TGTGCCAGCAGTTTACAGGGTTCACCCCTCCACTTT. This encodes CASSLQGSPLHF.

The chain joins TRBV19 to TRBJ1-2, with D possibly TRBD1 on 5 matching bases. Germline CDR1 reads LNHDA; CDR2 reads SQIVND (reference sequence). The CDR3 extends over 14 amino acids. Trimming cost V 6 bases and J 6 bases, with 17 bases left between them. For the CDR3, the DNA is TGTGCCAGTAGCTATCCAGGGCCCGCTAATGGCTACACCTTC. Its translation: CASSYPGPANGYTF.

This chain links TRBV19 with TRBJ2-3; TRBD2 aligns across 9 bases. Germline CDR1 and CDR2: LNHDA and SQIVND (reference sequence). V lost 6 bases to trimming and J lost 3 bases; unmatched junction nucleotides: 4. This CDR3 has 14 residues. The CDR3 bases are TGTGCCAGTAGCCTAGCGGGACCTACAGATACGCAGTATTTT. Translation: CASSLAGPTDTQYF. Supplemented by reference TRBV19 and TRBJ2-3, the full variable domain reads DGGITQSPKYLFRKEGQNVTLSCEQNLNHDAMYWYRQDPGQGLRLIYYSQIVNDFQKGDIAEGYSVSREKKESFPLTVTSAQKNPTAFYLCASSLAGPTDTQYFGPGTRLTVL.

The chain combines TRBV7-2 with TRBJ2-3, with 11 bases aligning to TRBD1. V lost 5 bases to trimming and J lost 5 bases; unmatched junction nucleotides: 9. The CDR3 covers 16 residues. Germline CDR1 SGHTA, CDR2 FQGNSA. The CDR3 DNA is TGTGCCAGCAGCCTCGGACAGGGGGCCGGCAAAGATACGCAGTATTTT. Its translation: CASSLGQGAGKDTQYF.

The gene calls are TRBV15 and TRBJ2-1; 8 nucleotides match TRBD2. The germline V gene encodes CDR1 LNHNV and CDR2 YYDKDF (reference sequence). Trimming at V came to 0 bases and at J to 9 bases, leaving 10 bases not matched to a gene. This CDR3 region has 16 residues. CDR3 bases: TGTGCCACCAGCAGAGATAGTGGCGGGAGGTTGTCTGAGCAGTTCTTC. Protein: CATSRDSGGRLSEQFF.

V is TRBV7-9 and J is TRBJ1-1, with 7 nucleotides matching TRBD1. This CDR3 contains 16 residues. With V trimmed by 5 bases and J by 2 bases, 11 bases remained unmatched. Germline V lookup: CDR1 SEHNR, CDR2 FQNEAQ (reference sequence). In DNA form, the CDR3 reads TGTGCCAGCAGCGGCGGGGCAGGGGGAATCAACACTGAAGCTTTCTTT. Amino acids: CASSGGAGGINTEAFF.

The J gene is TRBJ2-7, the V gene TRBV27, with a tentative D call TRBD2 (6 bases). Trimming took off 3 bases at V and 2 bases at J, with 11 bases between the two ends. This CDR3 contains 14 residues. Germline values: CDR1 MNHEY, CDR2 SMNVEV (reference sequence). The CDR3 loop is CASSFFSGPYEQYF. Here the CDR3 DNA reads TGTGCCAGCAGTTTCTTTAGCGGCCCCTACGAGCAGTACTTC.